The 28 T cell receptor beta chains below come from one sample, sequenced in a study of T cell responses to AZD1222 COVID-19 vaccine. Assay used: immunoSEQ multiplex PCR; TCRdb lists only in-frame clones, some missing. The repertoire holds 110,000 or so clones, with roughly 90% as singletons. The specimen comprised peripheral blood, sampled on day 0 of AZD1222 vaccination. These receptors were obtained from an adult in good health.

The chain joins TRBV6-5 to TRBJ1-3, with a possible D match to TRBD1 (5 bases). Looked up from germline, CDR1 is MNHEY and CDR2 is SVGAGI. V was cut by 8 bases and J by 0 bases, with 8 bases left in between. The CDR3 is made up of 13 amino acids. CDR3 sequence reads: CASEDSSGNTIYF. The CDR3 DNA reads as TGTGCCAGCGAAGACAGCTCTGGAAACACCATATATTTT.

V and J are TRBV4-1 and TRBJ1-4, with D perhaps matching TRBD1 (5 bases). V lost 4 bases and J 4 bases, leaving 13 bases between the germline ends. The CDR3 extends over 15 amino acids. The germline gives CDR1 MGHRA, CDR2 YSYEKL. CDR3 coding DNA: TGCGCCAGCAGCCGCCAGGGCGGGAATAATGAAAAACTGTTTTTT. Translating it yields CASSRQGGNNEKLFF.

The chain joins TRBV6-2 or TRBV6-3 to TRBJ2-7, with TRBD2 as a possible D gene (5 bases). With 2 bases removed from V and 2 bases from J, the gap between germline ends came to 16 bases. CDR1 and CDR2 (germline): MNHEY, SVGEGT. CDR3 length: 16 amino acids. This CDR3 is CASSYPEGWAPYEQYF. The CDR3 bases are TGTGCCAGCAGTTACCCCGAGGGTTGGGCCCCCTACGAGCAGTACTTC.

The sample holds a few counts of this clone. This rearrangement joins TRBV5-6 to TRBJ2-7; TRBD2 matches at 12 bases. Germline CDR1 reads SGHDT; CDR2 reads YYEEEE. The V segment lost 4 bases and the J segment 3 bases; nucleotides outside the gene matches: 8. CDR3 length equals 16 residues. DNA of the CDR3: TGTGCCAGCAGCCGAGGACTAGCGGGGCGGATCTACGAGCAGTACTTC. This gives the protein CASSRGLAGRIYEQYF.

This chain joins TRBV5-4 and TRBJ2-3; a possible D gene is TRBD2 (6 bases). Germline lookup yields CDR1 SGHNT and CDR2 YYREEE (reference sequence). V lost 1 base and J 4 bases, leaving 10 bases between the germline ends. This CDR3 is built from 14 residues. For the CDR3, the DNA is TGTGCCAGCAGCTTGACCGGGGGTGCAGATACGCAGTATTTT. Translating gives CASSLTGGADTQYF.

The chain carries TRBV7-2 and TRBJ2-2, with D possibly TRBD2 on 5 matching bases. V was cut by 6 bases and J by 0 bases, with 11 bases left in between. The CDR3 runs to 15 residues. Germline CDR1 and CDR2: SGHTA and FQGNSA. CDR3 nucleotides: TGTGCCAGCAGGATCGGACTCCCGAACACCGGGGAGCTGTTTTTT. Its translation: CASRIGLPNTGELFF.

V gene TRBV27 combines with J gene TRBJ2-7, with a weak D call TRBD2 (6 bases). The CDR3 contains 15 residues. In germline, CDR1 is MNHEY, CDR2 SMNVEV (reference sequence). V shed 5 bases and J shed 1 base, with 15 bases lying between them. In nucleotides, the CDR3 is TGTGCCAGCAGTATGGGAATCGGGAGATCCTACGAGCAGTACTTC. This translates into CASSMGIGRSYEQYF.

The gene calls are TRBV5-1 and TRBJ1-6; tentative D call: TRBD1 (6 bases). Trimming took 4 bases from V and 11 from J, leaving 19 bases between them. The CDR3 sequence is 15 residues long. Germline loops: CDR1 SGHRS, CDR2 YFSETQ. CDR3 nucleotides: TGCGCCAGCAGCGCAATACAGGGTTCGAGTACACCCCTCCACTTT. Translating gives CASSAIQGSSTPLHF.

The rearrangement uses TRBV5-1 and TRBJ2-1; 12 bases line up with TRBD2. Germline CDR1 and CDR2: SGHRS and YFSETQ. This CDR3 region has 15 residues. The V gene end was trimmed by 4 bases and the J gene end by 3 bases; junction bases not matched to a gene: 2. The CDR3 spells CASSPTSGSYNEQFF. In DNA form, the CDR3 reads TGCGCCAGCAGCCCGACTAGCGGGAGCTACAATGAGCAGTTCTTC.

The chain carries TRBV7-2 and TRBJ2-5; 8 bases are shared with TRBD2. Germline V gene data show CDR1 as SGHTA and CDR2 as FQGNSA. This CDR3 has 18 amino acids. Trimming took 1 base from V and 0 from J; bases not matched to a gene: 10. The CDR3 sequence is CASSLGGVSGAYQETQYF. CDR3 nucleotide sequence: TGTGCCAGCAGCTTAGGTGGGGTTAGCGGGGCGTACCAAGAGACCCAGTACTTC. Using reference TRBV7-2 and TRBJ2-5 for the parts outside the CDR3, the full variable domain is GAGVSQSPSNKVTEKGKDVELRCDPISGHTALYWYRQSLGQGLEFLIYFQGNSAPDKSGLPSDRFSAERTGGSVSTLTIQRTQQEDSAVYLCASSLGGVSGAYQETQYFGPGTRLLVL.

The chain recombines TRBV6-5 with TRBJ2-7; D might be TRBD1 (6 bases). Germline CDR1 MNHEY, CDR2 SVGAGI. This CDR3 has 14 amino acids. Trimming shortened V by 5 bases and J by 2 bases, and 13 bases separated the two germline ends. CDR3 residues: CASSPQGYTYEQYF. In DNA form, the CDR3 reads TGTGCCAGCAGTCCACAGGGCTATACCTACGAGCAGTACTTC.

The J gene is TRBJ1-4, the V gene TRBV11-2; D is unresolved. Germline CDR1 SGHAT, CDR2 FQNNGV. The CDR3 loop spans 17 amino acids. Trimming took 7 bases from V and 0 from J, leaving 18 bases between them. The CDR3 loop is CASTAKGGFSTNEKLFF. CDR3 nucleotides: TGTGCCAGCACCGCGAAAGGAGGTTTTTCAACTAATGAAAAACTGTTTTTT.

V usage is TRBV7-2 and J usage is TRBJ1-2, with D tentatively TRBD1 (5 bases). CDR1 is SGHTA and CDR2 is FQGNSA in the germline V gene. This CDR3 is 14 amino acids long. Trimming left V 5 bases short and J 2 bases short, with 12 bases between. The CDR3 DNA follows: TGTGCCAGCAGCCCCCCAGGGAAGAACTATGGCTACACCTTC. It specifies CASSPPGKNYGYTF.

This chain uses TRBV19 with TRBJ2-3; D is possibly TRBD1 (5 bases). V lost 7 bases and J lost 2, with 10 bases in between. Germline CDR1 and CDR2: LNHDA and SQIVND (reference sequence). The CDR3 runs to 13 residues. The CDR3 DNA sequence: TGTGCCAGTAATAGACAGCTCACAGATACGCAGTATTTT. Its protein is CASNRQLTDTQYF.

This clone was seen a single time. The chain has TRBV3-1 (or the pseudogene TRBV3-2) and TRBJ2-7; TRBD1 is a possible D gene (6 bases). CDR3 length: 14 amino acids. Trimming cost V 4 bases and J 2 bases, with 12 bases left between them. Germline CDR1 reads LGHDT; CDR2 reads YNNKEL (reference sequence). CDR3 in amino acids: CASSLRGGPYEQYF. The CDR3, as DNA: TGTGCCAGCAGCCTGAGAGGGGGTCCCTACGAGCAGTACTTC.

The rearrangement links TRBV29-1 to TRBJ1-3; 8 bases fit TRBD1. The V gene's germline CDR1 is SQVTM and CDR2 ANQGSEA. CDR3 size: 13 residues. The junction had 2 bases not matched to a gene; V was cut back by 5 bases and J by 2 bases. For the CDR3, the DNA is TGCAGCGTTCTACAGGGGGCTGGAAACACCATATATTTT. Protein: CSVLQGAGNTIYF.

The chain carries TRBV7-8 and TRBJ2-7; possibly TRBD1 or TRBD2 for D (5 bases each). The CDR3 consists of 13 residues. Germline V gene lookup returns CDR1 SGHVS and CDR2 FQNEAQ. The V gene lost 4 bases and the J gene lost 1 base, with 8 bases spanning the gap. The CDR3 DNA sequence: TGTGCCAGCAGCTCGGGACCTTCCTACGAGCAGTACTTC. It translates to CASSSGPSYEQYF.

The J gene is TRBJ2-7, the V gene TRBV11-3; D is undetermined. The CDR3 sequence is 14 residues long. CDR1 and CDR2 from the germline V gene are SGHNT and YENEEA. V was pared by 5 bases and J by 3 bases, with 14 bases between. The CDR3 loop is CASSPHRSSYEQYF. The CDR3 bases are TGTGCCAGCAGCCCTCATCGGAGCAGCTACGAGCAGTACTTC.

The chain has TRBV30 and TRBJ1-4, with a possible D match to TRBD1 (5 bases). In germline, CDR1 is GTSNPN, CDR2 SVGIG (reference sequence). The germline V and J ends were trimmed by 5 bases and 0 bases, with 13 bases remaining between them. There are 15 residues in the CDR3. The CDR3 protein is CAWERGGPTNEKLFF. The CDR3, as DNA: TGTGCCTGGGAGCGGGGGGGACCAACTAATGAAAAACTGTTTTTT.

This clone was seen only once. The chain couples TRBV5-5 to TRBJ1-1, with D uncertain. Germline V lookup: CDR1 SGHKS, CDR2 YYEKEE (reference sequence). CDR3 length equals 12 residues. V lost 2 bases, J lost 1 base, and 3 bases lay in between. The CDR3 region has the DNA TGTGCCAGCAGCTTCCAGAACACTGAAGCTTTCTTT. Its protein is CASSFQNTEAFF.

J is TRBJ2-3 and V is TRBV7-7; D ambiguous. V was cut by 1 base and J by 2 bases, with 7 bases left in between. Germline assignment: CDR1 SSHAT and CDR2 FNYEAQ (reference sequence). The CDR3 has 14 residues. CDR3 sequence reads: CASSLESLTDTQYF. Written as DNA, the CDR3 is TGTGCCAGCAGCTTAGAATCCCTCACAGATACGCAGTATTTT.

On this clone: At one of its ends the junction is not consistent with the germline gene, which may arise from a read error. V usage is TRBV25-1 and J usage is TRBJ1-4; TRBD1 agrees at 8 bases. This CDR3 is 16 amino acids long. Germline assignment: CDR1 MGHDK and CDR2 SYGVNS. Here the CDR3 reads CASSEFDRGANEKLFF. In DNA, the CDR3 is TGTGCCAGCAGCGAATTTGACAGGGGAGCTAATGAAAAACTGTTTTTT.

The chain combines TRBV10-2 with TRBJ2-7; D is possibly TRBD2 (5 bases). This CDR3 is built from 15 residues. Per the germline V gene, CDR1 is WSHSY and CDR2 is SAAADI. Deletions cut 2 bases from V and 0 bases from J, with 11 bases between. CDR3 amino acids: CASSEGLSISYEQYF. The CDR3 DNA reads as TGCGCCAGCAGTGAGGGACTCTCGATCTCCTACGAGCAGTACTTC.

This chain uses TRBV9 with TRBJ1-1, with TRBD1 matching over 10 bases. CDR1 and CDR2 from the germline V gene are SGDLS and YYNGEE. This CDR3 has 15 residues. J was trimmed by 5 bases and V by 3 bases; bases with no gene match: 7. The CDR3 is CASSAEDRGKTEAFF. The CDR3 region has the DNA TGTGCCAGCAGCGCCGAGGACAGGGGGAAGACTGAAGCTTTCTTT.

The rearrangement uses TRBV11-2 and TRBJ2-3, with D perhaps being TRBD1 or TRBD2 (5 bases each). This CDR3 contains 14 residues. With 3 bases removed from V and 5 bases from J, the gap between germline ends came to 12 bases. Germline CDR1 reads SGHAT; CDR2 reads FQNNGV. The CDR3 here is CASSFNWGKDTQYF. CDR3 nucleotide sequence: TGTGCCAGCAGCTTTAATTGGGGGAAAGATACGCAGTATTTT. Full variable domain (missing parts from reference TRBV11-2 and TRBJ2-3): EAGVAQSPRYKIIEKRQSVAFWCNPISGHATLYWYQQILGQGPKLLIQFQNNGVVDDSQLPKDRFSAERLKGVDSTLKIQPAKLEDSAVYLCASSFNWGKDTQYFGPGTRLTVL.

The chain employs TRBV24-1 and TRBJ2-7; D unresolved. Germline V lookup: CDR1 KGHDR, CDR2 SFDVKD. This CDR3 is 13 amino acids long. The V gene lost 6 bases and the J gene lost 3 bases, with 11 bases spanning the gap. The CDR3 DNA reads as TGTGCCACCAGTTTGGACGGTTTCTACGAGCAGTACTTC. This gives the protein CATSLDGFYEQYF.

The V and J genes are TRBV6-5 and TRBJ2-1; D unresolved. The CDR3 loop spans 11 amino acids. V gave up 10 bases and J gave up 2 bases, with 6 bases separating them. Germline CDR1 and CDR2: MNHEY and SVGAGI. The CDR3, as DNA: TGTGCCACCGACACCTACAATGAGCAGTTCTTC. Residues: CATDTYNEQFF.

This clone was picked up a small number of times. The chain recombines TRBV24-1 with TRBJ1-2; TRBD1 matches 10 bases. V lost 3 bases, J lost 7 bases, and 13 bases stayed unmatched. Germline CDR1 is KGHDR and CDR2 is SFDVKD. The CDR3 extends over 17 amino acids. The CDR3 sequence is CATSDPGQGVNSGGYTF. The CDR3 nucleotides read TGTGCCACCAGTGATCCCGGACAGGGGGTGAACTCAGGTGGCTACACCTTC.